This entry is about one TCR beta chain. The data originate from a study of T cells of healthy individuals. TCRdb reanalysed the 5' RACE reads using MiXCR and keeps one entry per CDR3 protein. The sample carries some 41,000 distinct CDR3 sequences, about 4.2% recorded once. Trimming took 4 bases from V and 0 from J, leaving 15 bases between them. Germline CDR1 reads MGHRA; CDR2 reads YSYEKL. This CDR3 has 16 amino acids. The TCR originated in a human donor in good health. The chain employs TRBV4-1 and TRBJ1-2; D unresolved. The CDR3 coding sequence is TGCGCCAGCAGCCGGGATAGTGGAGGGACTAACTATGGCTACACCTTC. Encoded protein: CASSRDSGGTNYGYTF.